The 30 T cell receptor beta chains below come from one sample, sequenced in a study of blood T cell repertoires in COVID-19. Sequencing used immunoSEQ multiplex PCR; TCRdb keeps in-frame clones, though not all of them. Altogether 100,000 to 150,000 clones are present, around 81% being singletons, with the ten largest covering 3.5% to 4%. The sequenced sample consisted of peripheral blood. These receptors all come from a woman aged 50 to 60 with acute or convalescent COVID-19.

CDR3 loop: CASSLTSFGETQYF. The CDR3 nucleotides read TGCGCCAGCAGCTTGACTAGCTTCGGAGAGACCCAGTACTTC. V is TRBV5-1 and J is TRBJ2-5; possibly TRBD2 for D (6 bases). Deletions cut 1 base from V and 4 bases from J, with 11 bases between. The germline V gene has CDR1 SGHRS and CDR2 YFSETQ. The length of the CDR3 is 14 residues.

The chain has TRBV2 and TRBJ2-7, with 7 bases lining up with TRBD2. This CDR3 comprises 14 residues. CDR1 is SNHLY, CDR2 FYNNEI, per germline. V was clipped by 6 bases and J by 0 bases; unmatched bases: 5. The CDR3 spells CASRPQRDSYEQYF. CDR3 nucleotide sequence: TGTGCCAGCAGGCCCCAGCGGGACTCCTACGAGCAGTACTTC.

The rearrangement joins TRBV10-3 to TRBJ2-3; 11 nucleotides align to TRBD2. The ends lost 6 bases at V and 3 bases at J; junction bases unmatched: 8. The germline V gene has CDR1 ENHRY and CDR2 SYGVKD. This CDR3 has 16 amino acids. As DNA, the CDR3 is TGTGCCATCAGGGATAGCGGGGGGGCCGGGACAGATACGCAGTATTTT. This gives the protein CAIRDSGGAGTDTQYF.

This chain joins TRBV6-1 and TRBJ2-7; D not resolved. This CDR3 region has 13 residues. Trimming took 1 base from V and 7 from J, leaving 11 bases between them. CDR1 is MNHNS and CDR2 is SASEGT in the germline V gene. Here the CDR3 DNA reads TGTGCCAGCAGTGAAGAGCTAGGTGGAGAGCAGTACTTC. It yields the protein CASSEELGGEQYF.

This clone has more than one count but fewer than ten. V is TRBV24-1 and J is TRBJ2-1; weak D call: TRBD2 (5 bases). This CDR3 contains 15 residues. Germline V gives CDR1 KGHDR, CDR2 SFDVKD. Between the trimmed V and J ends, which lost 2 bases and 9 bases, there was a span of 16 bases. The CDR3 DNA reads as TGTGCCACCAGTGATTCCCGGACCACCAGCGGTGAGCAGTTCTTC. Encoded protein: CATSDSRTTSGEQFF.

CDR3 bases: TGTGCCTGGAGTGGGGGGAGCGGGAGGACGGCGACCGGGGAGCTGTTTTTT. Its translation: CAWSGGSGRTATGELFF. The chain carries TRBV30 and TRBJ2-2, with 9 bases lining up with TRBD2. This CDR3 spans 17 amino acids. Germline V gene sequence: CDR1 GTSNPN, CDR2 SVGIG (reference sequence). The V gene end was trimmed by 1 base and the J gene end by 5 bases; junction bases not matched to a gene: 11.

The V call is TRBV5-1, the J call TRBJ1-2, with D tentatively TRBD1 (6 bases). Germline assignment: CDR1 SGHRS and CDR2 YFSETQ. There are 13 residues in the CDR3. Trimming removed 4 bases at V and 7 bases at J, with 14 bases between. DNA for the CDR3: TGCGCCAGCAGCCTTACAGGGAGAGTTGGCTACACCTTC. It yields the protein CASSLTGRVGYTF.

The V and J genes are TRBV27 and TRBJ2-5; 9 bases are shared with TRBD1. V gave up 3 bases and J gave up 4 bases; unmatched junction bases: 6. This CDR3 spans 15 amino acids. CDR1 and CDR2 from the germline V gene are MNHEY and SMNVEV (reference sequence). CDR3 protein: CASSFRTGVRETQYF. The CDR3 DNA sequence: TGTGCCAGCAGTTTTAGGACAGGGGTTCGAGAGACCCAGTACTTC.

The V call is TRBV19, the J call TRBJ2-7, with D tentatively TRBD1 (6 bases). CDR1 and CDR2 from the germline V gene are LNHDA and SQIVND (reference sequence). V lost 7 bases and J 3 bases, leaving 19 bases between the germline ends. The CDR3 covers 15 residues. The CDR3 nucleotides read TGTGCCAGTAAACAAAAACAGGGAAACAGCTACGAGCAGTACTTC. This gives the protein CASKQKQGNSYEQYF.

The chain carries TRBV3-1 (or the pseudogene TRBV3-2) and TRBJ2-7, with D hard to call. Deletions cut 4 bases from V and 0 bases from J, with 16 bases between. The CDR3 loop spans 16 amino acids. The germline CDR1 and CDR2 sequences are LGHDT and YNNKEL (reference sequence). CDR3 DNA sequence: TGTGCCAGCAGCCCAAGAGGCTTCACCCACTCCTACGAGCAGTACTTC. The encoded protein is CASSPRGFTHSYEQYF.

The J gene is TRBJ1-4, the V gene TRBV12-5; 8 bases are a match to TRBD1. The CDR3 covers 15 residues. Looked up from germline, CDR1 is LGHNT and CDR2 is FRNRAP. The V segment lost 5 bases and the J segment 5 bases; nucleotides outside the gene matches: 7. CDR3 in DNA: TGTGCTAGTGGTCAAATTACAGGGGGGAATGAAAAACTGTTTTTT. Encoded protein: CASGQITGGNEKLFF.

This sequence joins TRBV19 and TRBJ1-5; D is undetermined. Germline loops: CDR1 LNHDA, CDR2 SQIVND (reference sequence). The CDR3 runs to 13 residues. Deletions cut 8 bases from V and 0 bases from J, with 8 bases between. This CDR3 is CASGQISNQPQHF. DNA for the CDR3: TGTGCCAGTGGGCAGATTAGCAATCAGCCCCAGCATTTT.

A single count supports this clone. This chain uses TRBV27 with TRBJ2-1; TRBD1 agrees at 11 bases. CDR1 and CDR2 from the germline V gene are MNHEY and SMNVEV (reference sequence). CDR3 length equals 15 residues. V shed 4 bases, J shed 7 bases, and the junction held 6 bases outside the gene matches. Here the CDR3 reads CASSSRDRGLNEQFF. The CDR3, as DNA: TGTGCCAGCAGTTCCCGGGACAGGGGGTTGAATGAGCAGTTCTTC.

This clone was counted once. This chain links TRBV28 with TRBJ1-4, with D possibly matching TRBD1 (6 bases). Germline V gives CDR1 MDHEN, CDR2 SYDVKM. Trimming left V 8 bases short and J 0 bases short, with 10 bases between. The CDR3 contains 14 residues. The CDR3 DNA reads as TGTGCCAGCGCAGGGGCCGCAACTAATGAAAAACTGTTTTTT. Translated, it gives CASAGAATNEKLFF.

The table lists this clone with a few counts. V usage is TRBV5-1 and J usage is TRBJ1-3, with TRBD1 as a possible D gene (5 bases). The CDR3 consists of 15 residues. V was clipped by 0 bases and J by 1 base, with 8 bases between them. Per the germline V gene, CDR1 is SGHRS and CDR2 is YFSETQ. The CDR3 region is CASSLARGSGNTIYF. Written as DNA, the CDR3 is TGCGCCAGCAGCTTGGCAAGGGGTTCTGGAAACACCATATATTTT.

This clone came up once. V gene TRBV6-5 combines with J gene TRBJ2-1; the match to TRBD2 covers 7 bases. The V gene end was trimmed by 7 bases and the J gene end by 9 bases; junction bases not matched to a gene: 12. This CDR3 contains 14 residues. Germline V gene sequence: CDR1 MNHEY, CDR2 SVGAGI. CDR3 protein: CASNRDLSGGEQFF. The DNA for the CDR3 is TGTGCCAGCAATCGGGACCTATCGGGGGGTGAGCAGTTCTTC.

This sequence joins TRBV5-4 and TRBJ2-3; maybe TRBD2 (5 bases). V was trimmed by 4 bases and J by 8 bases, leaving 14 bases between them. Germline values: CDR1 SGHNT, CDR2 YYREEE (reference sequence). The CDR3 consists of 13 residues. As DNA, the CDR3 is TGTGCCAGCAGCGATAACCTCGAGGGTACGCAGTATTTT. Protein sequence: CASSDNLEGTQYF.

The chain links TRBV19 to TRBJ1-4; possible D gene TRBD1, 6 bases. V was clipped by 8 bases and J by 6 bases, with 7 bases between them. The CDR3 is made up of 11 amino acids. CDR1 and CDR2 (germline): LNHDA, SQIVND (reference sequence). This chain's CDR3 is CASAGDEKLFF. For the CDR3, the DNA is TGTGCCAGTGCAGGGGATGAAAAACTGTTTTTT.

The sample holds a few counts of this clone. The chain recombines TRBV11-2 with TRBJ1-1; no clear D gene. Trimming shortened V by 5 bases and J by 0 bases, and 7 bases separated the two germline ends. This CDR3 has 13 residues. CDR1 is SGHAT and CDR2 is FQNNGV in the germline V gene. CDR3 DNA: TGTGCCAGCAGCGAGGCCCTGAACACTGAAGCTTTCTTT. This codes for CASSEALNTEAFF.

CDR3 loop: CASSEALSSGRARGEQFF. The CDR3 DNA follows: TGTGCCAGCAGTGAAGCTCTGAGCAGCGGGAGGGCCAGGGGTGAGCAGTTCTTC. The chain has TRBV6-1 and TRBJ2-1; 10 nucleotides line up with TRBD2. The V and J ends lost 0 bases and 9 bases, in that order; junction bases with no gene match: 14. The germline CDR1 and CDR2 sequences are MNHNS and SASEGT. This CDR3 is built from 18 residues.

V is TRBV11-2 and J is TRBJ1-5, with 9 nucleotides matching TRBD1. The J segment lost 6 bases and the V segment lost 1 base, leaving 4 bases of the junction unmatched. CDR1 is SGHAT and CDR2 is FQNNGV in the germline V gene. The CDR3 loop spans 15 amino acids. CDR3 sequence reads: CASSLGTGVGQPQHF. The DNA of the CDR3 is TGTGCCAGCAGCTTAGGGACAGGGGTTGGTCAGCCCCAGCATTTT.

V and J are TRBV10-3 and TRBJ2-1; the match to TRBD1 covers 7 bases. The CDR3 loop spans 15 amino acids. The germline V gene encodes CDR1 ENHRY and CDR2 SYGVKD. Germline trimming cut 4 bases from V and 9 bases from J; bases unmatched to any gene: 12. CDR3 amino acids: CAISVTGQGMTEQFF. In DNA, the CDR3 is TGTGCCATCAGTGTGACAGGGCAGGGTATGACTGAGCAGTTCTTC.

The chain is built from TRBV10-3 and TRBJ1-1; D is perhaps TRBD1 (5 bases). The V gene lost 4 bases and the J gene lost 6 bases, with 12 bases spanning the gap. The CDR3 is 13 amino acids. CDR1 and CDR2 from the germline V gene are ENHRY and SYGVKD. The CDR3: CAISVGDSAEAFF. CDR3 DNA sequence: TGTGCCATCAGTGTAGGGGACTCCGCTGAAGCTTTCTTT.

This clone appeared once. J is TRBJ1-4 and V is TRBV4-2, with 9 bases lining up with TRBD1. V lost 0 bases to trimming and J lost 7 bases; unmatched junction nucleotides: 9. There are 17 residues in the CDR3. Germline lookup yields CDR1 LGHNA and CDR2 YNFKEQ. CDR3: CASSQDPDRGRGEKLFF. The CDR3 DNA is TGTGCCAGCAGCCAAGATCCGGACAGGGGCCGGGGTGAAAAACTGTTTTTT.

This clone was recorded once. The CDR3 DNA reads TGCAGCGGGGTTCAGGGGGCAGGTGAAGCTTTCTTT. Translated, it gives CSGVQGAGEAFF. The chain carries TRBV29-1 and TRBJ1-1; TRBD1 aligns across 8 bases. Trimming removed 7 bases from V and 7 bases from J; junction bases left unmatched: 8. Germline V gives CDR1 SQVTM, CDR2 ANQGSEA. The CDR3 has 12 residues.

The chain is built from TRBV6-5 and TRBJ2-1; 11 bases are shared with TRBD2. V lost 2 bases and J lost 6; bases outside the gene matches: 0. This CDR3 is 14 amino acids long. Germline V gene data show CDR1 as MNHEY and CDR2 as SVGAGI. The chain's CDR3 is CASSYGLAGNEQFF. In DNA form, the CDR3 reads TGTGCCAGCAGTTACGGACTAGCGGGCAATGAGCAGTTCTTC.

This chain connects TRBV7-6 to TRBJ1-3; 10 nucleotides agree with TRBD1. This CDR3 contains 19 residues. The germline gives CDR1 SGHVS, CDR2 FNYEAQ. The J segment lost 0 bases and the V segment lost 3 bases, leaving 11 bases of the junction unmatched. CDR3 amino acids: CASSFSGQGMSSSGNTIYF. CDR3 coding DNA: TGTGCCAGCAGCTTCTCGGGACAGGGGATGTCGAGCTCTGGAAACACCATATATTTT.

V gene TRBV6-6 combines with J gene TRBJ2-3, with TRBD2 identical over 14 bases. The CDR3 contains 13 residues. Trimming at V came to 8 bases and at J to 10 bases, leaving 5 bases not matched to a gene. The germline gives CDR1 MNHNY, CDR2 SVGAGI (reference sequence). In DNA form, the CDR3 reads TGTGCCAGCCAGGGACTAGCGGGGGTGGCGCAGTATTTT. This translates into CASQGLAGVAQYF.

The rearrangement joins TRBV6-5 to TRBJ1-2; D call uncertain. V dropped 1 base and J dropped 2 bases, with 8 bases sitting between them. The CDR3 sequence is 14 residues long. From germline, CDR1 is MNHEY and CDR2 SVGAGI. This CDR3 reads CASSYFPGNYGYTF. DNA of the CDR3: TGTGCCAGCAGTTACTTCCCGGGGAACTATGGCTACACCTTC.

A few counts support this clone. This chain joins TRBV19 and TRBJ2-3; tentatively, D is TRBD1 (6 bases). The CDR3 contains 15 residues. The V and J ends lost 4 bases and 0 bases respectively, with 11 bases between them. Germline V gene data show CDR1 as LNHDA and CDR2 as SQIVND (reference sequence). The CDR3, as DNA: TGTGCCAGTAGTAGCAGGGGAAGTAGCACAGATACGCAGTATTTT. This translates into CASSSRGSSTDTQYF.